The 10 T cell receptor beta chains presented below share a single source sample, sequenced in a study of sequential checkpoint blockade in melanoma. Treatment: randomized to nivolumab then ipilimumab (arm A) or the reverse (arm B). Clones were read by immunoSEQ multiplex PCR, and TCRdb kept only the in-frame ones, dropping some. The table has more than 2,000 clones, 15% seen once. The specimen comprised tumor tissue (inferred from file names), sampled from a patient given nivolumab and ipilimumab in sequence. The source of these receptors is a human donor with melanoma.

This clone is classed as medium-sized. The chain carries TRBV18 and TRBJ2-2, with TRBD2 matching 9 bases. Unmatched junction bases numbered 3, after V lost 0 bases and J lost 4 bases. Germline CDR1 KGHSH, CDR2 LQKENI. The CDR3 runs 16 residues. As DNA, the CDR3 is TGTGCCAGCTCACCACCCGCGGGAGGGCCCACCGGGGAGCTGTTTTTT. Translating gives CASSPPAGGPTGELFF.

This clone was observed a few times. J is TRBJ1-1 and V is TRBV29-1; TRBD1 agrees at 7 bases. Germline V gene lookup returns CDR1 SQVTM and CDR2 ANQGSEA. With 2 bases clipped from V and 5 bases from J, the junction kept 17 bases outside the gene matches. The CDR3 is 17 amino acids. DNA for the CDR3: TGCAGCGTTGAAATTCCCGACCTCCTGACAGGGAGAACTGAAGCTTTCTTT. Translation: CSVEIPDLLTGRTEAFF.

By its share, this clone is medium-sized. V and J are TRBV28 and TRBJ2-3; D not resolved. V lost 5 bases to trimming and J lost 4 bases, with 16 bases between them. Germline loops: CDR1 MDHEN, CDR2 SYDVKM. The CDR3 is made up of 15 amino acids. The CDR3 is CASSPPLAMADTQYF. CDR3 nucleotide sequence: TGTGCCAGCAGTCCGCCCCTGGCAATGGCAGATACGCAGTATTTT.

This sequence joins TRBV14 and TRBJ2-2, with D possibly being TRBD1 (6 bases). The CDR3 has 15 amino acids. Looked up from germline, CDR1 is SGHDN and CDR2 is FVKESK. V was trimmed by 2 bases and J by 7 bases, leaving 14 bases between them. The CDR3 region is CASSQSRGRGGELFF. CDR3 sequence (DNA): TGTGCCAGCAGCCAATCCCGAGGCAGGGGCGGGGAGCTGTTTTTT.

The chain recombines TRBV6-8 with TRBJ2-3, with TRBD2 identical over 12 bases. Germline V gives CDR1 MNHGY, CDR2 SAAAGT. V gave up 0 bases and J gave up 2 bases; unmatched junction bases: 21. The CDR3 runs 23 residues. CDR3 sequence reads: CASSYSGVRGLAGGNPHTDTQYF. The CDR3, as DNA: TGTGCCAGCAGTTACTCTGGGGTCCGGGGGCTAGCGGGAGGGAATCCTCACACAGATACGCAGTATTTT.

This clone appeared many times. The CDR3: CASRHFVRGQGYTF. CDR3 coding DNA: TGTGCCAGCAGACACTTCGTCAGGGGGCAAGGCTACACCTTC. This chain links TRBV11-3 with TRBJ1-2; 8 bases line up with TRBD1. Looked up from germline, CDR1 is SGHNT and CDR2 is YENEEA. Losses at the gene ends were 6 bases for V and 8 bases for J; bases not matched to a gene: 11. CDR3 length: 14 amino acids.

The chain recombines TRBV28 with TRBJ2-7; TRBD1 matches at 7 bases. V shed 4 bases, J shed 7 bases, and the junction held 19 bases outside the gene matches. Germline V CDR1 and CDR2: MDHEN, SYDVKM. This CDR3 region has 17 residues. The CDR3 protein is CASSSVTGARKTWEQYF. The CDR3 coding sequence is TGTGCCAGCAGTTCCGTTACAGGGGCCCGAAAAACGTGGGAGCAGTACTTC.

This clone has more than one count but fewer than ten. The chain uses TRBV28 and TRBJ2-3; weak D call: TRBD2 (5 bases). V was clipped by 5 bases and J by 1 base, with 10 bases between them. CDR3 length equals 14 residues. The germline gives CDR1 MDHEN, CDR2 SYDVKM. DNA of the CDR3: TGTGCCAGCAGTGGACGGGAAGGCACAGATACGCAGTATTTT. As protein: CASSGREGTDTQYF.

This clone has more than one count but fewer than ten. The chain is built from TRBV19 and TRBJ1-5; D perhaps matches TRBD1 (5 bases). V was clipped by 2 bases and J by 4 bases, with 18 bases between them. The germline CDR1 and CDR2 sequences are LNHDA and SQIVND (reference sequence). The CDR3 extends over 17 amino acids. In nucleotides, the CDR3 is TGTGCCAGTAGTATATCAGTGGACTCAGGGAGGAATCAGCCCCAGCATTTT. Its protein product is CASSISVDSGRNQPQHF.

In its sample, this clone was seen a few times. The chain recombines TRBV28 with TRBJ1-1; D is unresolved. Germline assignment: CDR1 MDHEN and CDR2 SYDVKM. This CDR3 has 16 amino acids. Trimming left V 3 bases short and J 5 bases short, with 19 bases between. CDR3 protein: CASSFYMGSLGTEAFF. DNA of the CDR3: TGTGCCAGCAGTTTCTATATGGGGAGCCTAGGGACTGAAGCTTTCTTT.